This entry lists 28 T cell receptor beta chains sequenced from one sample in a study of cytomegalovirus exposure and HLA in healthy donors. The protocol was immunoSEQ multiplex PCR, while the TCRdb copy is restricted to in-frame clones and leaves out a portion. The repertoire consists of 100,000 to 120,000 clones, with roughly nine tenths occurring once and the leading ten covering under 2%. The source material was PBMCs. All receptors derive from a woman between 18 and 29 years old in good health and CMV-seronegative.

The chain carries TRBV9 and TRBJ2-2; unclear D gene. V lost 2 bases and J lost 3, with 5 bases in between. Per germline, CDR1 SGDLS and CDR2 YYNGEE. This CDR3 comprises 13 residues. CDR3 residues: CASSVRYTGELFF. The CDR3 nucleotides are TGTGCCAGCAGCGTTCGGTACACCGGGGAGCTGTTTTTT.

The chain links TRBV19 to TRBJ2-7; 9 positions agree with TRBD1. This CDR3 region has 15 residues. The V gene's germline CDR1 is LNHDA and CDR2 SQIVND (reference sequence). V lost 6 bases, J lost 4 bases, and 10 bases stayed unmatched. The CDR3: CASRSPGQGRYEQYF. The CDR3 DNA reads as TGTGCCAGTAGGTCACCGGGACAGGGTCGATACGAGCAGTACTTC.

This chain joins TRBV7-2 and TRBJ2-7; the match to TRBD2 covers 12 bases. Germline CDR1 is SGHTA and CDR2 is FQGNSA. The CDR3 has 15 amino acids. Trimming cost V 5 bases and J 6 bases; bases outside gene matches: 8. The CDR3 nucleotides are TGTGCCAGCAGCCAGGGGGGGACTAGCGGGCGCGAGCAGTACTTC. Its protein is CASSQGGTSGREQYF.

J is TRBJ2-1 and V is TRBV5-1; 14 bases map to TRBD2. CDR1 is SGHRS, CDR2 YFSETQ, per germline. The J segment lost 7 bases and the V segment lost 0 bases, leaving 6 bases of the junction unmatched. CDR3 length: 17 residues. The CDR3 loop reads CASSLGLAGGFVNEQFF. CDR3 nucleotides: TGCGCCAGCAGCTTGGGACTAGCGGGAGGGTTCGTAAATGAGCAGTTCTTC.

The chain carries TRBV6-6 and TRBJ2-7, with TRBD1 matching over 8 bases. The CDR3 runs 15 residues. V shed 2 bases, J shed 3 bases, and the junction held 6 bases outside the gene matches. CDR1 MNHNY and CDR2 SVGAGI come from the germline V gene (reference sequence). CDR3: CASSYVQGANYEQYF. In nucleotides, the CDR3 is TGTGCCAGCAGTTACGTCCAGGGGGCTAACTACGAGCAGTACTTC.

CDR3 in DNA: TGTGCCAGCAGCTTAGGCGGAGGATACTCTGGGGCCAACGTCCTGACTTTC. It encodes CASSLGGGYSGANVLTF. The chain links TRBV7-9 to TRBJ2-6; the D gene is possibly TRBD2 (5 bases). The CDR3 is 17 amino acids. V lost 1 base and J lost 0, with 10 bases in between. Germline V gene sequence: CDR1 SEHNR, CDR2 FQNEAQ (reference sequence).

CDR3 in amino acids: CASSHQRQGTDTQYF. CDR3 bases: TGCGCCAGCAGCCACCAACGACAGGGCACAGATACGCAGTATTTT. The rearrangement joins TRBV4-3 to TRBJ2-3; weak D call: TRBD1 (6 bases). Germline values: CDR1 LGHNA, CDR2 YSLEER. V gave up 3 bases and J gave up 1 base, with 11 bases separating them. The CDR3 is 15 residues long.

The V call is TRBV10-3, the J call TRBJ2-1; 7 bases agree with TRBD2. After removal of 7 bases from V and 9 bases from J, the junction contained 3 bases not matched to a gene. CDR1 ENHRY and CDR2 SYGVKD come from the germline V gene. The length of the CDR3 is 11 residues. CDR3 in DNA: TGTGCCATCACTAGCGGAGGTGAGCAGTTCTTC. Translating it yields CAITSGGEQFF.

The chain couples TRBV11-3 to TRBJ2-1; no clear D gene. V lost 5 bases to trimming and J lost 1 base, with 12 bases between them. Germline V gives CDR1 SGHNT, CDR2 YENEEA. The CDR3 runs 15 residues. The CDR3 reads CASSVRHDSYNEQFF. The DNA of the CDR3 is TGTGCCAGCAGCGTCCGACACGATTCCTACAATGAGCAGTTCTTC.

The genes are TRBV30 and TRBJ1-3, with D uncertain. Trimming cost V 5 bases and J 4 bases, with 15 bases left between them. Germline CDR1 GTSNPN, CDR2 SVGIG (reference sequence). This CDR3 region has 14 residues. DNA of the CDR3: TGTGCCTGGTACGGGAAGATCGGGGGAAACACCATATATTTT. The encoded protein is CAWYGKIGGNTIYF.

This clone was detected once. V gene TRBV29-1 combines with J gene TRBJ1-5; TRBD1 is a possible D gene (6 bases). Germline assignment: CDR1 SQVTM and CDR2 ANQGSEA. V dropped 7 bases and J dropped 0 bases, with 13 bases sitting between them. The CDR3 is made up of 14 amino acids. CDR3 coding DNA: TGCAGCGCAGGCTCCAGGGGTAGCAATCAGCCCCAGCATTTT. Its protein product is CSAGSRGSNQPQHF.

The chain recombines TRBV13 with TRBJ2-3; D not resolved. The germline V gene encodes CDR1 PRHDT and CDR2 FYEKMQ (reference sequence). The CDR3 extends over 16 amino acids. V was trimmed by 5 bases and J by 0 bases, leaving 15 bases between them. The DNA for the CDR3 is TGTGCCAGCAGCCTACCCCCGGGTTCTAGCACAGATACGCAGTATTTT. It codes for CASSLPPGSSTDTQYF.

The chain joins TRBV29-1 to TRBJ2-3, with TRBD2 identical over 10 bases. The CDR3 runs 15 residues. The V gene's germline CDR1 is SQVTM and CDR2 ANQGSEA. The J segment lost 1 base and the V segment lost 7 bases, leaving 8 bases of the junction unmatched. CDR3: CSAPRLAGGTDTQYF. The CDR3 nucleotides read TGCAGCGCCCCACGGCTAGCGGGGGGCACAGATACGCAGTATTTT.

The chain recombines TRBV4-1 with TRBJ2-6; 7 bases fit TRBD1. CDR3 size: 16 residues. V lost 8 bases to trimming and J lost 0 bases; unmatched junction nucleotides: 7. Germline-derived CDR1 and CDR2 are MGHRA and YSYEKL. CDR3 in amino acids: CASRQGRFSGANVLTF. As DNA, the CDR3 is TGCGCCAGCCGACAGGGAAGGTTCTCTGGGGCCAACGTCCTGACTTTC.

The V and J genes are TRBV11-2 and TRBJ2-5, with a weak D call TRBD2 (6 bases). Germline loops: CDR1 SGHAT, CDR2 FQNNGV. The V end was cut by 4 bases, the J end by 4 bases, with 19 bases between. The CDR3 contains 16 residues. CDR3 nucleotides: TGTGCCAGCAGCTCGCCGCGGAGACTAGATCGAGAGACCCAGTACTTC. Translating it yields CASSSPRRLDRETQYF. Filled out from reference TRBV11-2 and TRBJ2-5, the complete variable domain reads EAGVAQSPRYKIIEKRQSVAFWCNPISGHATLYWYQQILGQGPKLLIQFQNNGVVDDSQLPKDRFSAERLKGVDSTLKIQPAKLEDSAVYLCASSSPRRLDRETQYFGPGTRLLVL.

This rearrangement joins TRBV6-5 to TRBJ2-7, with 9 bases matching TRBD1. This CDR3 is 15 amino acids long. V was pared by 9 bases and J by 2 bases, with 11 bases of the junction left unmatched. From germline, CDR1 is MNHEY and CDR2 SVGAGI. As DNA, the CDR3 is TGTGCCAGTAAAGGAGCCCGACAGGGGGCCTACGAGCAGTACTTC. Its protein is CASKGARQGAYEQYF.

The rearrangement uses TRBV7-6 and TRBJ2-6; the D is unclear. The length of the CDR3 is 15 residues. Germline CDR1 and CDR2: SGHVS and FNYEAQ. The V gene lost 1 base and the J gene lost 0 bases, with 4 bases spanning the gap. This chain's CDR3 is CASSLVSSGANVLTF. In DNA, the CDR3 is TGTGCCAGCAGCTTAGTATCCTCTGGGGCCAACGTCCTGACTTTC.

The gene calls are TRBV28 and TRBJ2-7, with 7 bases matching TRBD2. The CDR3 has 15 amino acids. Germline CDR1 is MDHEN and CDR2 is SYDVKM. The J segment lost 5 bases and the V segment lost 5 bases, leaving 12 bases of the junction unmatched. In DNA, the CDR3 is TGTGCCAGCAGTCTGCCCGGGACTACCATCCACGAGCAGTACTTC. Its protein product is CASSLPGTTIHEQYF.

The rearrangement links TRBV14 to TRBJ2-2, with 9 bases fitting TRBD2. In germline, CDR1 is SGHDN, CDR2 FVKESK. Germline trimming cut 4 bases from V and 3 bases from J; bases unmatched to any gene: 3. The CDR3 extends over 15 amino acids. Here the CDR3 reads CASSLRGGYTGELFF. CDR3 sequence (DNA): TGTGCCAGCAGCCTGCGGGGGGGTTACACCGGGGAGCTGTTTTTT.

The J gene is TRBJ2-1, the V gene TRBV5-4, with 13 bases identical to TRBD2. Germline CDR1 and CDR2: SGHNT and YYREEE (reference sequence). V trimming: 0 bases; J trimming: 7 bases; junction bases outside the gene matches: 7. The CDR3 spans 17 residues. The CDR3 is CASSLDRTSGRANEQFF. The CDR3 DNA reads TGTGCCAGCAGCTTGGATCGGACTAGCGGGAGAGCGAATGAGCAGTTCTTC.

The chain recombines TRBV5-1 with TRBJ1-4; the match to TRBD1 covers 7 bases. The ends lost 2 bases at V and 0 bases at J; junction bases unmatched: 4. CDR3 length equals 16 residues. Germline V gene data show CDR1 as SGHRS and CDR2 as YFSETQ. The CDR3 is CASSFDRVATNEKLFF. In DNA, the CDR3 is TGCGCCAGCAGCTTTGACAGGGTTGCAACTAATGAAAAACTGTTTTTT.

The chain has TRBV7-2 and TRBJ1-2, with 10 bases fitting TRBD1. This CDR3 is 14 amino acids long. J lost 7 bases, V lost 5 bases, and 7 bases had no gene match. CDR1 is SGHTA and CDR2 is FQGNSA in the germline V gene. The CDR3 spells CASSRDRGGGGYTF. The CDR3 nucleotides are TGTGCCAGCAGCCGGGACAGGGGAGGGGGTGGCTACACCTTC.

The chain joins TRBV7-9 to TRBJ2-7, with TRBD1 matching 9 bases. The germline V gene has CDR1 SEHNR and CDR2 FQNEAQ (reference sequence). V was clipped by 5 bases and J by 7 bases; unmatched bases: 6. The CDR3 runs to 13 residues. The CDR3 DNA is TGTGCCAGCAGCCCCCGGACAGGGGAAGAGCAGTACTTC. Translation gives CASSPRTGEEQYF.

The chain links TRBV29-1 to TRBJ1-5; D may be TRBD1 (5 bases). CDR1 is SQVTM, CDR2 ANQGSEA, per germline. V was shortened by 4 bases and J by 0 bases, with 10 bases between the two germline ends. There are 14 residues in the CDR3. The CDR3 sequence is CSVGGLHSNQPQHF. The CDR3 region has the DNA TGCAGCGTTGGGGGACTTCATAGCAATCAGCCCCAGCATTTT.

This clone was observed a single time. V usage is TRBV4-1 and J usage is TRBJ1-1; no reliable D call. From germline, CDR1 is MGHRA and CDR2 YSYEKL. V was clipped by 6 bases and J by 0 bases, with 17 bases between them. The CDR3 extends over 16 amino acids. CDR3 sequence: CASRPIGRGLNTEAFF. Here the CDR3 DNA reads TGCGCCAGCAGACCCATCGGACGGGGATTGAACACTGAAGCTTTCTTT.

The sample holds a few counts of this clone. The chain combines TRBV7-9 with TRBJ1-4, with D unresolved. Trimming stripped 11 bases from V and 6 bases from J, with 16 bases between. CDR1 is SEHNR and CDR2 is FQNEAQ in the germline V gene (reference sequence). The length of the CDR3 is 13 residues. The CDR3 coding sequence is TGTGCCTCCGAGGAGGGTTTGGATGAAAAACTGTTTTTT. Its translation is CASEEGLDEKLFF.

The chain employs TRBV5-1 and TRBJ2-1; D perhaps matches TRBD2 (5 bases). Looked up from germline, CDR1 is SGHRS and CDR2 is YFSETQ. The CDR3 extends over 15 amino acids. Between the trimmed V and J ends, which lost 0 bases and 7 bases, there was a span of 14 bases. CDR3 nucleotide sequence: TGCGCCAGCAGCTTGGCACCTAGCTGGGAGAATGAGCAGTTCTTC. Translated: CASSLAPSWENEQFF.

The DNA for the CDR3 is TGTGCCAGCAGCGTAGCGCCCCAGGGGCAGTCCTATTCACCCCTCCACTTT. Protein: CASSVAPQGQSYSPLHF. The V gene is TRBV9, the J gene TRBJ1-6; perhaps TRBD1 as D (6 bases). The germline V and J ends were trimmed by 0 bases and 8 bases, with 18 bases remaining between them. There are 17 residues in the CDR3. Germline V gene sequence: CDR1 SGDLS, CDR2 YYNGEE.